This T cell receptor beta chain was obtained from a study of molecular identifiers for immune sequencing clone quantification. Study-wide points: A shared barcode on identical TCR molecules could lead to underestimated sizes for highly expanded clones.

Sorting captured naive CD8 T cells as CD8+CD4-CCR7+CD45RA+. TCRdb passed the PCR reads through MiXCR, listing each CDR3 protein once. The sample lists 38,000 or so distinct CDR3 sequences, approximately 17% occurring once. This clonotype was observed at least ten times. Its antigen is undetermined. Material: naive CD8+ T cells from blood, with Jurkat cell RNA spiked in. Subset meaning: FACS-sorted CD8+CD4-CCR7+CD45RA+ naive T cells. The sequence derives from a human donor in good health. Some libraries in this study had Jurkat cell RNA spiked in.

CDR3 nucleotides: TGTGCCAGCAGCAACAGGGGTGACCTAAGCTCCTACGAGCAGTACTTC. Its translation: CASSNRGDLSSYEQYF. The genes are TRBV7-6 and TRBJ2-7; TRBD1 aligns across 7 bases. CDR1 and CDR2 from the germline V gene are SGHVS and FNYEAQ. Losses at the gene ends were 5 bases for V and 0 bases for J; bases not matched to a gene: 10. This CDR3 contains 16 residues.